This TCR beta chain was captured in a study of OX40 agonist ivuxolimab in advanced cancers. For the study in its entirety: Ivuxolimab was an agonistic, fully human IgG2 monoclonal antibody directed against OX40 (CD134), a costimulatory receptor. Three dose-escalation patients achieved partial responses, one with hepatocellular carcinoma and two with cutaneous melanoma. Among the 52 dose-escalation patients, approximately 20 had hepatocellular carcinoma, roughly 15 melanoma, 9 renal cell carcinoma and 9 head and neck cancer. The monotherapy dose-escalation portion (N ≈ 52 patients) of the phase I ivuxolimab trial is reported in the paper. Patients were allowed to have had prior anti-PD-1, anti-PD-L1 or anti-CTLA-4 therapy, and 40% of the dose-escalation patients had been treated with checkpoint inhibitors. In the dose-escalation cohort, around four fifths of patients were male, and the mean age was roughly 56 years with a range of about 20 to 90. Peripheral TCRbeta sequencing was intended to test whether TCR sequence diversity was altered and clonal T-cell expansion was caused by ivuxolimab. Intravenous ivuxolimab was administered to patients every 2 weeks at six dose levels: 0.01, 0.1, 0.3, 1.5, 3 and 10 mg/kg. Broad study findings and their caveats: In partial responders in the 0.1-3.0 mg/kg groups, normalized peripheral clonal expansion was found to be among the lowest, especially among CD8+ T cells. Which antigens the clonally expanded peripheral T cells were specific for was not determined. After ivuxolimab, CD8+ T cells had more expanded clones than CD4+ T cells on average. Low levels of normalized T-cell clonal expansion were also seen in some nonresponding patients. Clonal expansion of both CD4+ and CD8+ blood T cells was observed from baseline to week 6 at doses 0.1 to 3.0 mg/kg.

For sequencing of the TCRbeta CDR3 region, genomic DNA was extracted from the sorted cells. The immunoSEQ Assay was used for sequencing of TCRbeta CDR3 regions. As stored in TCRdb, this immuneACCESS dataset retains in-frame rearrangements with V and J assigned. A fraction of the clones does not appear; measured against another copy, unresolved V genes explain less than half of the discrepancy, and the remainder lacks a known reason. In all, the sample holds 55,000 to 65,000 clones, and roughly 90% of those were seen once. The ten largest account for less than 0.6% of the sample. CDR1 MGHRA and CDR2 YSYEKL were looked up in the germline V gene. The trim is 1 base for V and 9 bases for J, with a gap of 13 bases between the germline ends. Reading from cysteine to phenylalanine, the CDR3 counts 14 amino acids. Only CDR3 DNA remains: 42 bases, in frame from the first base. The trial excluded patients who had a history of autoimmune disease or were on systemic immunosuppression. In every dose cohort, peripheral blood was drawn for TCR sequencing at baseline, cycle 4 day 1, and cycle 7 day 1. Samples were obtained from an open-label, multicenter, first-in-human phase I dose-escalation trial of ivuxolimab. Adults with locally advanced or metastatic melanoma, renal cell carcinoma, hepatocellular carcinoma or head and neck squamous cell carcinoma were enrolled in the trial. CD4+ and CD8+ T cells were sorted separately from peripheral blood before TCR sequencing.

Concerning this clone: Its binding antigen is unknown. No clone much larger than this one lies a single base away; base qualities are absent.

The sample was CD4+ or CD8+ T cells sorted from blood, taken in a trial of the OX40 agonist ivuxolimab. The receptor was derived from an adult with an advanced solid tumor such as melanoma, head and neck, liver or kidney cancer. This sequence uses TRBV4-1 and TRBJ2-1, and perhaps TRBD2 as D gene, on 6 matching bases. Here is the DNA: TGCGCCAGCAGCCAAGTGAGCGTCGGGAGTGAGCAGTTCTTC. Its protein is CASSQVSVGSEQFF.